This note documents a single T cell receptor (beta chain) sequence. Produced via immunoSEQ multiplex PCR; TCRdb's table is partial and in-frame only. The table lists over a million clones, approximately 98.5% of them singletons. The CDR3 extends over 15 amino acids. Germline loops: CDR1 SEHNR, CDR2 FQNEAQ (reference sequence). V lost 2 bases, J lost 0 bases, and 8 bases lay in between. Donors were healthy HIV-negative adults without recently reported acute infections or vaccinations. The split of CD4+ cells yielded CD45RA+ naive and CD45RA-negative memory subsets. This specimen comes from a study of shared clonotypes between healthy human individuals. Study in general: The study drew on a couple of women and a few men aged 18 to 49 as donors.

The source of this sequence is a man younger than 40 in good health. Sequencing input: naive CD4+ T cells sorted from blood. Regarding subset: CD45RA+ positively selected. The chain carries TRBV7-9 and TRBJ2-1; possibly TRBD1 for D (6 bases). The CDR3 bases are TGTGCCAGCAGCTTAAGAGGGGGCTCCTACAATGAGCAGTTCTTC. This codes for CASSLRGGSYNEQFF.